The 21 T cell receptor beta chains presented below share a single source sample, sequenced in a study of blood T cell repertoires in COVID-19. Clones were sequenced by immunoSEQ multiplex PCR, and TCRdb holds only the in-frame ones, with some missing. Among under 40,000 clones listed, approximately 86% were seen once. Sequencing was performed on peripheral blood. The receptors were sampled from a woman of 80 years or more with active or convalescent COVID-19.

The DNA for the CDR3 is TGTGCCAGCTCAAGGACAGTTATCTCTGGAAACACCATATATTTT. Its translation: CASSRTVISGNTIYF. This rearrangement joins TRBV4-2 to TRBJ1-3; the D gene is possibly TRBD1 (6 bases). Germline V gene sequence: CDR1 LGHNA, CDR2 YNFKEQ. V was shortened by 8 bases and J by 0 bases, with 14 bases between the two germline ends. The CDR3 runs to 15 residues.

This clone has only one observation. J is TRBJ2-1 and V is TRBV7-2; 7 positions match TRBD1. Losses at the gene ends were 2 bases for V and 8 bases for J; bases not matched to a gene: 3. Germline V lookup: CDR1 SGHTA, CDR2 FQGNSA. The CDR3 extends over 13 amino acids. The CDR3 here is CASSLNRGDEQFF. Here the CDR3 DNA reads TGTGCCAGCAGCTTAAACAGGGGCGATGAGCAGTTCTTC.

This clone has more than one count but fewer than ten. The chain is built from TRBV29-1 and TRBJ1-4; tentative D call: TRBD1 (5 bases). V was trimmed by 6 bases and J by 0 bases, leaving 11 bases between them. CDR1 and CDR2 from the germline V gene are SQVTM and ANQGSEA. The CDR3 contains 14 residues. CDR3: CSVNQGTTNEKLFF. CDR3 coding DNA: TGCAGCGTGAACCAGGGAACAACTAATGAAAAACTGTTTTTT.

The V call is TRBV7-2, the J call TRBJ2-7, with a weak D call TRBD1 (5 bases). CDR3 length equals 17 residues. Germline CDR1 is SGHTA and CDR2 is FQGNSA. The V and J ends lost 0 bases and 0 bases respectively, with 15 bases between them. Here the CDR3 DNA reads TGTGCCAGCAGCTTAGCCTCGGGCAGGGCGAGCTCCTACGAGCAGTACTTC. This gives the protein CASSLASGRASSYEQYF. The full variable domain, in which reference TRBV7-2 and TRBJ2-7 provide the parts outside the CDR3, is GAGVSQSPSNKVTEKGKDVELRCDPISGHTALYWYRQSLGQGLEFLIYFQGNSAPDKSGLPSDRFSAERTGGSVSTLTIQRTQQEDSAVYLCASSLASGRASSYEQYFGPGTRLTVT.

The rearrangement joins TRBV6-4 to TRBJ2-5, with D maybe TRBD2 (6 bases). Looked up from germline, CDR1 is MRHNA and CDR2 is SNTAGT. The CDR3 runs to 15 residues. The V end lost 8 bases, the J end lost 3 bases, and 19 bases lay between the germline ends. DNA for the CDR3: TGTGCCAGCCCTGAGGAGCGGAGGAGGGAAGAGACCCAGTACTTC. Translated: CASPEERRREETQYF.

This clone was picked up one time. CDR3 nucleotides: TGTGCCAGCAGTTACGCGACAGGGGGGTACGAGCAGTACTTC. Translating it yields CASSYATGGYEQYF. This chain joins TRBV6-6 and TRBJ2-7, with 9 bases identical to TRBD1. Germline V gene sequence: CDR1 MNHNY, CDR2 SVGAGI (reference sequence). The CDR3 consists of 14 residues. V shed 2 bases and J 4 bases; nucleotides not matched to a gene: 3.

V is TRBV11-3 and J is TRBJ1-2; D perhaps matches TRBD1 (5 bases). CDR1 is SGHNT and CDR2 is YENEEA in the germline V gene. This CDR3 spans 12 amino acids. Trimming took off 6 bases at V and 3 bases at J, with 8 bases between the two ends. The CDR3 DNA reads TGTGCCAGCAGTAAACAGGACTATGGCTACACCTTC. It specifies CASSKQDYGYTF.

This chain joins TRBV18 and TRBJ2-2, with 7 bases matching TRBD1. CDR1 KGHSH and CDR2 LQKENI come from the germline V gene. This CDR3 is 14 amino acids long. V gave up 3 bases and J gave up 6 bases; unmatched junction bases: 4. The CDR3 DNA follows: TGTGCCAGCTCACCGGGACAGAAGGCCGGGGAGCTGTTTTTT. Its protein is CASSPGQKAGELFF.

V and J are TRBV11-2 and TRBJ2-4, with D possibly matching TRBD2 (7 bases). The germline V gene has CDR1 SGHAT and CDR2 FQNNGV. V shed 5 bases and J shed 9 bases, with 11 bases lying between them. The CDR3 extends over 12 amino acids. CDR3 region: CASSPRGGIQYF. The CDR3 DNA sequence: TGTGCCAGCAGCCCAAGGGGGGGCATTCAGTACTTC.

The rearrangement uses TRBV30 and TRBJ2-2; tentatively, D is TRBD1 (5 bases). The CDR3 has 15 residues. V lost 3 bases, J lost 4 bases, and 15 bases lay in between. CDR1 GTSNPN and CDR2 SVGIG come from the germline V gene (reference sequence). In nucleotides, the CDR3 is TGTGCCTGGAGATTTTTGGGGCCCCTCACCGGGGAGCTGTTTTTT. It codes for CAWRFLGPLTGELFF.

The V and J genes are TRBV7-8 and TRBJ1-5; 7 bases align to TRBD1. The CDR3 is 14 residues long. Germline V lookup: CDR1 SGHVS, CDR2 FQNEAQ. J was trimmed by 5 bases and V by 5 bases; bases with no gene match: 6. The CDR3 DNA reads as TGTGCCAGCAGCCTACAGGGGATGGATCAGCCCCAGCATTTT. Protein sequence: CASSLQGMDQPQHF.

The rearrangement joins TRBV3-1 (or the pseudogene TRBV3-2) to TRBJ2-2; D possibly corresponds to TRBD2 (5 bases). V was cut by 4 bases and J by 1 base, with 10 bases left in between. Germline values: CDR1 LGHDT, CDR2 YNNKEL (reference sequence). CDR3 size: 15 residues. The CDR3 is CASSLQRWNTGELFF. The CDR3 DNA reads TGTGCCAGCAGCCTTCAGCGGTGGAACACCGGGGAGCTGTTTTTT.

This clone has more than one count but fewer than ten. This sequence joins TRBV9 and TRBJ1-4; D unresolved. Germline V gene lookup returns CDR1 SGDLS and CDR2 YYNGEE. The ends were cut back, 0 bases at V and 3 bases at J, with 15 bases in the middle. This CDR3 is 17 amino acids long. The CDR3: CASSVEIVAGPNEKLFF. CDR3 DNA: TGTGCCAGCAGCGTAGAGATAGTGGCGGGTCCTAATGAAAAACTGTTTTTT.

The chain carries TRBV7-2 and TRBJ2-7; D may be TRBD1 (6 bases). CDR3 size: 18 residues. In germline, CDR1 is SGHTA, CDR2 FQGNSA. With 1 base removed from V and 0 bases from J, the gap between germline ends came to 19 bases. The CDR3 spells CASSLGWGHTASSYEQYF. CDR3 nucleotides: TGTGCCAGCAGCTTAGGGTGGGGACACACGGCGAGCTCCTACGAGCAGTACTTC.

The CDR3 here is CASRSRGFGANVLTF. Here the CDR3 DNA reads TGTGCCAGCAGGTCCAGGGGGTTTGGGGCCAACGTCCTGACTTTC. The chain recombines TRBV27 with TRBJ2-6; TRBD1 aligns across 7 bases. Germline loops: CDR1 MNHEY, CDR2 SMNVEV (reference sequence). V dropped 6 bases and J dropped 3; count of bases not matched to a gene: 5. The CDR3 covers 15 residues.

The genes are TRBV4-2 and TRBJ1-1; tentatively, D is TRBD1 (6 bases). CDR1 and CDR2 (germline): LGHNA, YNFKEQ. This CDR3 has 14 amino acids. Between the trimmed V and J ends, which lost 2 bases and 5 bases, there was a span of 12 bases. CDR3: CASSQQQGGTEAFF. The DNA for the CDR3 is TGTGCCAGCAGCCAACAACAGGGTGGGACTGAAGCTTTCTTT.

This clone was picked up one time. The chain carries TRBV5-1 and TRBJ1-1, with D possibly TRBD1 on 5 matching bases. V lost 4 bases to trimming and J lost 1 base, with 14 bases between them. Germline V gives CDR1 SGHRS, CDR2 YFSETQ. The CDR3 runs to 15 residues. The CDR3 coding sequence is TGCGCCAGCAGCCCCACCGGGGGGGGGAACACTGAAGCTTTCTTT. It translates to CASSPTGGGNTEAFF.

This clone has only a few counts. The V call is TRBV2, the J call TRBJ2-2; D is possibly TRBD2 (5 bases). In germline, CDR1 is SNHLY, CDR2 FYNNEI. The CDR3 is 13 amino acids. CDR3 amino acids: CATGSRNTGELFF. The CDR3 DNA follows: TGTGCGACGGGGAGTAGAAACACCGGGGAGCTGTTTTTT.

The rearrangement uses TRBV19 and TRBJ2-2, with 7 bases aligning to TRBD1. In germline, CDR1 is LNHDA, CDR2 SQIVND (reference sequence). Trimming took 1 base from V and 6 from J; bases not matched to a gene: 8. The CDR3 has 16 amino acids. DNA of the CDR3: TGTGCCAGTAGTATAGCCCACGACAGGGCTCCCGGGGAGCTGTTTTTT. Translation: CASSIAHDRAPGELFF.

The genes are TRBV29-1 and TRBJ1-1, with 7 positions matching TRBD1. This CDR3 is built from 14 residues. J was trimmed by 2 bases and V by 4 bases; bases with no gene match: 7. Germline CDR1 is SQVTM and CDR2 is ANQGSEA. Here the CDR3 reads CSVVRQGPNTEAFF. The CDR3 coding sequence is TGCAGCGTTGTACGACAGGGACCAAACACTGAAGCTTTCTTT.

This chain joins TRBV6-5 and TRBJ2-7, with 10 bases matching TRBD1. Germline CDR1 MNHEY, CDR2 SVGAGI. V gave up 8 bases and J gave up 6 bases; unmatched junction bases: 10. This CDR3 contains 14 residues. In nucleotides, the CDR3 is TGTGCCAGCTCCCGACAGGGGGCTTCGGGCGAGCAGTACTTC. Translation: CASSRQGASGEQYF.